This TCR beta chain was retrieved from a study of beta chain features in type 1 diabetes. At the level of the study: Nearly 110,000,000 sorted cells were examined across all samples.

Study outcomes and limitations: Sampled from patients, naive, central memory and Treg TCRB repertoires appeared more similar than those sampled from healthy donors. cDNA sequencing could over-represent cells with high TCR expression.

Germline assignment: CDR1 GTSNPN and CDR2 SVGIG (reference sequence). Trimming left V 5 bases short and J 7 bases short, with 21 bases between. This CDR3 has 15 amino acids. The authors reverse transcribed all of the isolated RNA, so sequencing captured expressed TCRB transcripts. TCRdb keeps only in-frame clones here, not all; method: immunoSEQ multiplex PCR. Of about half a million clones in the sample, about 29% were seen once. Points on this clone: Its cognate antigen is unknown.

V usage is TRBV30 and J usage is TRBJ1-5, with D possibly matching TRBD1 (5 bases). Sequencing used naive CD4+ T cells from blood. This clonotype was obtained from a man younger than 35 in good health. CDR3 nucleotide sequence: TGTGCCTGGTCCCCCGGGGGTCAGGGAGGGCAGCCCCAGCATTTT. Translated, it gives CAWSPGGQGGQPQHF.